These 14 T cell receptor beta chains came from one sample sequenced in a study of blood T cell repertoires in COVID-19 (TCRdb year 2020). Library preparation employed the immunoSEQ multiplex PCR assay. Imported from immuneACCESS, the table was reduced by TCRdb to in-frame sequences with V and J called. These copies leave out some clones; in studies compared against another copy, an unresolved V gene accounts for under half, and the cause of the remainder is not known. The sample table contains just under 350,000 clones; only one count was recorded for under 95% of them. Clones ranked in the top ten supply about 3.5% of the sample. The sequenced material came from peripheral blood. These receptors were taken from a woman under 30 who had recovered from COVID-19.

The chain is built from TRBV19 and TRBJ1-2; 9 bases are shared with TRBD1. The CDR3 has 15 residues. The ends lost 1 base at V and 4 bases at J; junction bases unmatched: 4. Germline-derived CDR1 and CDR2 are LNHDA and SQIVND (reference sequence). This chain's CDR3 is CASSIGTGALYGYTF. The CDR3, as DNA: TGTGCCAGTAGTATAGGGACAGGGGCCCTCTATGGCTACACCTTC.

The chain combines TRBV6-5 with TRBJ2-1; no firm D call. The CDR3 length is 13 residues. The germline V and J ends were trimmed by 10 bases and 8 bases, with 18 bases remaining between them. The germline V gene has CDR1 MNHEY and CDR2 SVGAGI. CDR3 nucleotides: TGTGCCACCAAACTGGGCTGGTTAGATGAGCAGTTCTTC. Its translation is CATKLGWLDEQFF.

The J gene is TRBJ1-1, the V gene TRBV29-1, with 7 positions matching TRBD1. CDR1 and CDR2 (germline): SQVTM, ANQGSEA. J lost 4 bases, V lost 4 bases, and 9 bases had no gene match. The CDR3 has 14 residues. CDR3 sequence (DNA): TGCAGCGTTGGAACAGGGGAGTATATCACTGAAGCTTTCTTT. Its translation: CSVGTGEYITEAFF.

V usage is TRBV5-1 and J usage is TRBJ2-2; 15 bases are a match to TRBD2. CDR1 is SGHRS and CDR2 is YFSETQ in the germline V gene. With V trimmed by 2 bases and J by 3 bases, 14 bases remained unmatched. The CDR3 spans 21 residues. CDR3 coding DNA: TGCGCCAGCAGCTTAAGAGGTGCCGGGACTAGCGGGAGGACCTACACCGGGGAGCTGTTTTTT. It is translated as CASSLRGAGTSGRTYTGELFF.

The chain joins TRBV5-4 to TRBJ1-6, with TRBD1 as a possible D gene (6 bases). Germline V lookup: CDR1 SGHNT, CDR2 YYREEE (reference sequence). Trimming took 4 bases from V and 0 from J, leaving 23 bases between them. CDR3 length: 20 residues. The CDR3 reads CASSRTSGAGVSSYNSPLHF. The DNA of the CDR3 is TGTGCCAGCAGCCGAACCTCCGGTGCAGGGGTTAGCTCCTATAATTCACCCCTCCACTTT.

This chain joins TRBV2 and TRBJ2-1; 11 bases agree with TRBD2. Germline assignment: CDR1 SNHLY and CDR2 FYNNEI. V lost 6 bases to trimming and J lost 10 bases; unmatched junction nucleotides: 17. The CDR3 is 17 residues long. The CDR3 here is CASSLKTSGTSAIEQFF. The CDR3 DNA reads TGTGCCAGCAGCCTAAAGACTAGCGGGACGAGTGCTATCGAGCAGTTCTTC.

As regards this clone: The CDR3 end shows no conserved phenylalanine or tryptophan, and so a read error is likely. No DNA is shown, since the ends of the CDR3 on it are uncertain; the CDR3 is the one TCRdb lists. CDR3 sequence: CASTPPRVGASL. J is TRBJ2-7 and V is TRBV6-5; no check of the table's D call, TRBD1, against the DNA was made. The CDR3 totals 12 residues, both ends included. Germline CDR1 is MNHEY and CDR2 is SVGAGI.

The chain combines TRBV19 with TRBJ2-3, with 12 bases aligning to TRBD2. The CDR3 has 18 residues. J gave up 2 bases and V 4 bases, and 10 bases lay outside the gene matches. Germline V gene lookup returns CDR1 LNHDA and CDR2 SQIVND (reference sequence). The CDR3 sequence: CASSTPRTSGTFTDTQYF. As DNA, the CDR3 is TGTGCCAGTAGTACTCCTCGGACTAGCGGGACCTTCACAGATACGCAGTATTTT. The full variable domain, in which reference TRBV19 and TRBJ2-3 provide the parts outside the CDR3, is DGGITQSPKYLFRKEGQNVTLSCEQNLNHDAMYWYRQDPGQGLRLIYYSQIVNDFQKGDIAEGYSVSREKKESFPLTVTSAQKNPTAFYLCASSTPRTSGTFTDTQYFGPGTRLTVL.

This chain links TRBV3-1 (or the pseudogene TRBV3-2) with TRBJ2-3, with a tentative D call TRBD2 (5 bases). Trimming took off 5 bases at V and 1 base at J, with 13 bases between the two ends. There are 15 residues in the CDR3. CDR1 and CDR2 from the germline V gene are LGHDT and YNNKEL (reference sequence). As DNA, the CDR3 is TGTGCCAGCAGCAAGACCCAGGAGGGCACAGATACGCAGTATTTT. Protein product: CASSKTQEGTDTQYF.

The V gene is TRBV27, the J gene TRBJ1-6, with D perhaps TRBD1 (6 bases). The V end lost 8 bases, the J end lost 7 bases, and 18 bases lay between the germline ends. The germline gives CDR1 MNHEY, CDR2 SMNVEV (reference sequence). The CDR3 runs to 15 residues. In DNA form, the CDR3 reads TGTGCCAGCCCCCGAGGGGGAGCCATAAATTCACCCCTCCACTTT. It yields the protein CASPRGGAINSPLHF.

The CDR3 loop reads CASSKKEQGAHPYEQYV. The CDR3 nucleotides read TGTGCCAGCAGCAAAAAGGAACAGGGGGCGCATCCCTACGAGCAGTACGTC. V gene TRBV21-1 combines with J gene TRBJ2-7; the tabulated D call, TRBD1, remains unverified against the DNA. TRBV21-1 is noted as a pseudogene. CDR3 length equals 17 residues.

The chain links TRBV4-1 to TRBJ2-3, with TRBD2 as a possible D gene (6 bases). The CDR3 runs 15 residues. Trimming removed 2 bases from V and 2 bases from J, with 11 bases in between. Germline V CDR1 and CDR2: MGHRA, YSYEKL. In nucleotides, the CDR3 is TGCGCCAGCAGCCAATTTGCGGGGACCACAGATACGCAGTATTTT. Translation gives CASSQFAGTTDTQYF.

This rearrangement joins TRBV9 to TRBJ2-5; 10 nucleotides agree with TRBD2. The CDR3 totals 18 residues. The germline V gene has CDR1 SGDLS and CDR2 YYNGEE. V gave up 0 bases and J gave up 1 base; unmatched junction bases: 9. The CDR3 nucleotides read TGTGCCAGCAGCGTAGGCCCCCCTAGCGGGAGTGTCCAAGAGACCCAGTACTTC. Its protein product is CASSVGPPSGSVQETQYF.

For the CDR3, the DNA is TGTGCCAGCAGCCACCGAGGGGGTATCTATGGCTACACCTTC. Its protein is CASSHRGGIYGYTF. The J gene is TRBJ1-2, the V gene TRBV21-1; no check of the table's D call, TRBD1, against the DNA was made. TRBV21-1 is shown as a pseudogene. The CDR3 length is 14 residues.